These T cell receptor beta chains were read from a single sample in a study of shared clonotypes between healthy human individuals. Sequenced by immunoSEQ multiplex PCR; TCRdb stores in-frame clones only, minus some. The table lists roughly 2 million clones, 85% to 95% of them singletons. Sequencing was performed on naive CD8+ T cells sorted from blood. These receptors all come from a man younger than 35 in good health. CDR3s include the opening cysteine and the closing phenylalanine or tryptophan. D genes are given only for firm matches. The size of a clone is reported for some rows only, either as once, few or many, or as a class for expanded clones.

NA,NA,TRBV6-1,TRBJ1-1,TGTGCCAGCAGTGAAGGAGGAGTCATGAACACTGAAGCTTTCTTT,CASSEGGVMNTEAFF
NA,TRBD2,TRBV6-5,TRBJ2-1,TGTGCCAGCAGTTCCCTTAGCGGGGGGACCTACAATGAGCAGTTCTTC,CASSSLSGGTYNEQFF
NA,NA,TRBV14,TRBJ1-4,TGTGCCAGCAGCCAAAATCATGGGAAATATAATGAAAAACTGTTTTTT,CASSQNHGKYNEKLFF
NA,NA,TRBV5-4,TRBJ2-2,TGTGCCAGCCCGGCCCGAGGGGCTGGCGACTGGGGCTTTAACACCGGGGAGCTGTTTTTT,CASPARGAGDWGFNTGELFF
NA,TRBD2,TRBV28,TRBJ2-2,TGTGCCAGCAGTTTCATGACTAGCGGGGGCACCGGGGAGCTGTTTTTT,CASSFMTSGGTGELFF
NA,NA,TRBV7-9,TRBJ2-7,TGTGCCAGCAGCGGGGCAGGGACTGAGCAGTACTTC,CASSGAGTEQYF
NA,NA,TRBV27,TRBJ2-7,TGTGCCAGCAGTCTACAGGGTTTCCACGAGCAGTACTTC,CASSLQGFHEQYF
NA,TRBD1,TRBV27,TRBJ2-1,TGTGCCAGCAGTACCTCGGACAGGGCCCCTCGGAATGAGCAGTTCTTC,CASSTSDRAPRNEQFF
NA,NA,TRBV6-6,TRBJ2-1,TGTGCCAGCAGCCGAAACGTCGAGAGCTCCTACAATGAGCAGTTCTTC,CASSRNVESSYNEQFF
once,NA,TRBV6-5,TRBJ2-7,TGTGCCACGTCTAGCAGCTACGAGCAGTACTTC,CATSSSYEQYF
NA,TRBD1,TRBV5-4,TRBJ1-2,TGTGCCAGCAGCTTGGCGGGTGGACAGGGGGGATTCGGCTACACCTTC,CASSLAGGQGGFGYTF
NA,TRBD1,TRBV5-5,TRBJ2-7,TGTGCCAGCAGCCCTCGGACAGGCTCCTACGAGCAGTACTTC,CASSPRTGSYEQYF
NA,TRBD1,TRBV6-5,TRBJ2-7,TGTGCCAGCAGAAGGGACAGGGAGGGAGCATACGAGCAGTACTTC,CASRRDREGAYEQYF
NA,NA,TRBV9,TRBJ2-7,TGTGCCAGCAGCCCCCTCAGCGGGTCCTACGAGCAGTACTTC,CASSPLSGSYEQYF
NA,NA,TRBV7-9,TRBJ1-1,TGTGCCAGCAGCTTTAGTTTGGCTGAAGCTTTCTTT,CASSFSLAEAFF
NA,NA,TRBV7-9,TRBJ2-3,TGTGCCAGCAGCTTAGATGCAGGGTCAGATACGCAGTATTTT,CASSLDAGSDTQYF
NA,TRBD1,TRBV6-5,TRBJ2-7,TGTGCCAGCAGTGCCGGGACAGGGGGGAACTACGAGCAGTACTTC,CASSAGTGGNYEQYF